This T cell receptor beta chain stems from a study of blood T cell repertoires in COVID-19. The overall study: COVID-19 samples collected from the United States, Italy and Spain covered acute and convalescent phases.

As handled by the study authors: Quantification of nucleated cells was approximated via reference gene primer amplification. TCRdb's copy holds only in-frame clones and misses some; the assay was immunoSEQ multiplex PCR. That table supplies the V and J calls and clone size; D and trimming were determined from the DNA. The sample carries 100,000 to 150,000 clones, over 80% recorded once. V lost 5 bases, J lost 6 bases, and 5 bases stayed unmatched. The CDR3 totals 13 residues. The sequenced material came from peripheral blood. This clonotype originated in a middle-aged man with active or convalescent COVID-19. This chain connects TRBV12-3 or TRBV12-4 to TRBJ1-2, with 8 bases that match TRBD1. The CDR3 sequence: CASSPDRANGYTF. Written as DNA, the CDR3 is TGTGCCAGCAGTCCGGACAGGGCCAATGGCTACACCTTC.